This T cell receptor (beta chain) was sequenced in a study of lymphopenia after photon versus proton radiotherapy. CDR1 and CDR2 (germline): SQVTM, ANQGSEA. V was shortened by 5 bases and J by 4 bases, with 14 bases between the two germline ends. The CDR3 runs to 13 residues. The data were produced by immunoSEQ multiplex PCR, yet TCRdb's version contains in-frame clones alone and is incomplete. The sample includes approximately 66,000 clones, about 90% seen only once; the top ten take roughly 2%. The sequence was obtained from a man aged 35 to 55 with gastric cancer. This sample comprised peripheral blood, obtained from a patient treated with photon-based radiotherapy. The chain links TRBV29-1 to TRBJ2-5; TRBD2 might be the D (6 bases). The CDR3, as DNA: TGCAGCGTTTCGGGAGCGCTCGGAGAGACCCAGTACTTC. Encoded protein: CSVSGALGETQYF.